One sample yielded the 10 T cell receptor beta chains listed below, sequenced in a study of shared clonotypes between healthy human individuals. Some clones are missing from TCRdb's copy, which holds only in-frame ones; the method was immunoSEQ multiplex PCR. The profile covers over a million clones, with around 78% appearing a single time and approximately 0.56% taken by the ten largest. Sequenced material: memory CD4+ T cells from PBMCs. The sample's subset: CD45RA-negative fraction. These receptors all stem from a young man in good health. Some clones in this sample may be carry-over from other donors' samples.

This chain links TRBV27 with TRBJ1-1, with unresolved D. Trimming took 6 bases from V and 4 from J, leaving 15 bases between them. Germline V gene sequence: CDR1 MNHEY, CDR2 SMNVEV (reference sequence). The CDR3 spans 14 residues. CDR3 loop: CASRAIFAGTEAFF. DNA for the CDR3: TGTGCCAGCAGAGCAATTTTTGCGGGCACTGAAGCTTTCTTT.

This clone has only one observation. This chain connects TRBV12-5 to TRBJ1-2; D unclear. The V end lost 5 bases, the J end lost 4 bases, and 8 bases lay between the germline ends. The CDR3 spans 12 residues. Germline V gene data show CDR1 as LGHNT and CDR2 as FRNRAP. CDR3 loop: CASGLDAYGYTF. In DNA form, the CDR3 reads TGTGCTAGTGGTCTAGACGCCTATGGCTACACCTTC.

The genes are TRBV5-4 and TRBJ2-1; D assignment may be TRBD1 or TRBD2 (5 bases each). Germline V gives CDR1 SGHNT, CDR2 YYREEE (reference sequence). V lost 1 base, J lost 4 bases, and 18 bases lay in between. There are 17 residues in the CDR3. CDR3: CASSLTLFGTAYNEQFF. CDR3 DNA sequence: TGTGCCAGCAGCTTGACCCTCTTCGGGACGGCATACAATGAGCAGTTCTTC.

This clone was found once. The chain uses TRBV7-6 and TRBJ2-5; 8 bases align to TRBD2. Germline V gene sequence: CDR1 SGHVS, CDR2 FNYEAQ. V gave up 5 bases and J gave up 2 bases; unmatched junction bases: 10. The CDR3 sequence is 16 residues long. The CDR3 reads CASSLPGLEEQETQYF. DNA for the CDR3: TGTGCCAGCAGCCTACCGGGACTAGAAGAGCAAGAGACCCAGTACTTC.

The rearrangement links TRBV7-2 to TRBJ2-1; no firm D call. Trimming took 3 bases from V and 6 from J, leaving 15 bases between them. Per germline, CDR1 SGHTA and CDR2 FQGNSA. This CDR3 contains 15 residues. Written as DNA, the CDR3 is TGTGCCAGCAGCTTGGGGTTCCGAGGTGTCAATGAGCAGTTCTTC. It translates to CASSLGFRGVNEQFF.

The rearrangement joins TRBV4-3 to TRBJ2-1, with 8 bases identical to TRBD2. The CDR3 is made up of 15 amino acids. V was pared by 2 bases and J by 9 bases, with 9 bases of the junction left unmatched. CDR1 and CDR2 (germline): LGHNA, YSLEER. CDR3 DNA: TGCGCCAGCAGCCAAACGTTTTCGGGAGGGAGTGAGCAGTTCTTC. Protein: CASSQTFSGGSEQFF.

The chain uses TRBV7-2 and TRBJ2-1; possibly TRBD1 for D (5 bases). CDR3 length: 14 amino acids. Germline assignment: CDR1 SGHTA and CDR2 FQGNSA. Trimming took 3 bases from V and 5 from J, leaving 11 bases between them. Here the CDR3 reads CASSLGRINNEQFF. CDR3 DNA: TGTGCCAGCAGCTTGGGGCGGATCAACAATGAGCAGTTCTTC.

The chain is built from TRBV7-3 and TRBJ2-2; D not certain. Germline V gene data show CDR1 as SGHTA and CDR2 as FQGTGA. V lost 2 bases to trimming and J lost 3 bases, with 13 bases between them. The CDR3 is 16 residues long. CDR3 sequence (DNA): TGTGCCAGCAGCTTAGTGGGGTTCTCGGACACCGGGGAGCTGTTTTTT. Amino acids: CASSLVGFSDTGELFF. The full variable domain, rest sourced from reference TRBV7-3 and TRBJ2-2, is GAGVSQTPSNKVTEKGKYVELRCDPISGHTALYWYRQSLGQGPEFLIYFQGTGAADDSGLPNDRFFAVRPEGSVSTLKIQRTERGDSAVYLCASSLVGFSDTGELFFGEGSRLTVL.

This clone appeared a single time. The chain uses TRBV11-2 and TRBJ2-3; D gene unclear. The V end lost 0 bases, the J end lost 2 bases, and 6 bases lay between the germline ends. Germline CDR1 is SGHAT and CDR2 is FQNNGV. There are 14 residues in the CDR3. This CDR3 reads CASSLEWVTDTQYF. In nucleotides, the CDR3 is TGTGCCAGCAGCTTAGAGTGGGTCACAGATACGCAGTATTTT.

The chain joins TRBV25-1 to TRBJ2-7, with D hard to call. This CDR3 comprises 12 residues. The V end lost 8 bases, the J end lost 2 bases, and 10 bases lay between the germline ends. In germline, CDR1 is MGHDK, CDR2 SYGVNS. The CDR3 DNA is TGTGCCAGCGCCTCTCATACCTACGAGCAGTACTTC. Translation gives CASASHTYEQYF.